A selection of T cell receptor beta chains follows, all from one sample in a study of cytomegalovirus exposure and HLA in healthy donors. TCRdb's copy holds only in-frame clones and misses some; the assay was immunoSEQ multiplex PCR. The sample lists approximately 190,000 clones, about four fifths occurring once. Source material: PBMCs. The receptor source for this set is a woman aged 45-60 years in good health and CMV-seropositive. CDR3s include the opening cysteine and the closing phenylalanine or tryptophan. The order of the fields is V gene, J gene, clone size, D gene, CDR3 protein, CDR3 DNA. D genes are given only for firm matches. Clone size is stated in some rows and not others, as once, few, many or a class when expanded.

v_gene: TRBV14
j_gene: TRBJ1-6
abundance: -
d_gene: -
CDR3aa: CASSQARLSSYNSPLHF
CDR3nt: TGTGCCAGCAGCCAAGCGCGGTTAAGCTCCTATAATTCACCCCTCCACTTT

v_gene: TRBV28
j_gene: TRBJ1-6
abundance: -
d_gene: TRBD1
CDR3aa: CASSLTTGDNSPLHF
CDR3nt: TGTGCCAGCAGTTTAACGACAGGGGACAATTCACCCCTCCACTTT

v_gene: TRBV10-1
j_gene: TRBJ2-5
abundance: few
d_gene: -
CDR3aa: CASSESLQGETQYF
CDR3nt: TGCGCCAGCAGTGAGTCGTTACAGGGCGAGACCCAGTACTTC

v_gene: TRBV5-1
j_gene: TRBJ2-1
abundance: -
d_gene: TRBD2
CDR3aa: CASSSGGSSYNEQFF
CDR3nt: TGCGCCAGCAGCTCCGGGGGGAGCTCCTACAATGAGCAGTTCTTC

v_gene: TRBV2
j_gene: TRBJ1-1
abundance: -
d_gene: -
CDR3aa: CASSPAADRNTEAFF
CDR3nt: TGTGCCAGCAGCCCAGCCGCGGACAGGAACACTGAAGCTTTCTTT

v_gene: TRBV19
j_gene: TRBJ2-7
abundance: -
d_gene: -
CDR3aa: CASSRGYEQYF
CDR3nt: TGTGCCAGTTCAAGGGGGTACGAGCAGTACTTC

v_gene: TRBV11-2
j_gene: TRBJ2-1
abundance: -
d_gene: -
CDR3aa: CASSAWKGQGNEQFF
CDR3nt: TGTGCCAGCAGCGCTTGGAAGGGGCAAGGCAATGAGCAGTTCTTC

v_gene: TRBV7-7
j_gene: TRBJ2-1
abundance: few
d_gene: TRBD2
CDR3aa: CASSFTLGLAGGLRQFF
CDR3nt: TGTGCTAGCAGCTTCACCCTGGGACTAGCGGGGGGTCTTCGACAGTTCTTC

v_gene: TRBV15
j_gene: TRBJ1-4
abundance: -
d_gene: -
CDR3aa: CATSRETSGEEKLFF
CDR3nt: TGTGCCACCAGCAGAGAGACCTCCGGGGAAGAAAAACTGTTTTTT

v_gene: TRBV10-3
j_gene: TRBJ2-2
abundance: -
d_gene: TRBD1
CDR3aa: CAISALTGDTGELFF
CDR3nt: TGTGCCATCAGTGCCCTAACAGGGGACACCGGGGAGCTGTTTTTT

v_gene: TRBV4-2
j_gene: TRBJ2-5
abundance: -
d_gene: -
CDR3aa: CASSQRGGETQYF
CDR3nt: TGTGCCAGCAGCCAAAGGGGGGGTGAGACCCAGTACTTC

v_gene: TRBV2
j_gene: TRBJ2-7
abundance: few
d_gene: TRBD2
CDR3aa: CASSALGTSGGPTPYEQYF
CDR3nt: TGTGCCAGCAGTGCTCTGGGGACTAGCGGGGGGCCGACCCCCTACGAGCAGTACTTC

v_gene: TRBV28
j_gene: TRBJ2-7
abundance: -
d_gene: -
CDR3aa: CAGSFPYEQYF
CDR3nt: TGTGCCGGCTCTTTTCCCTACGAGCAGTACTTC

v_gene: TRBV2
j_gene: TRBJ1-4
abundance: -
d_gene: -
CDR3aa: CASRRGRGSEKLFF
CDR3nt: TGTGCCAGCAGACGTGGCAGGGGTAGTGAAAAACTGTTTTTT

v_gene: TRBV6-6
j_gene: TRBJ1-3
abundance: -
d_gene: -
CDR3aa: CASKSSGAGNTIYF
CDR3nt: TGTGCCAGCAAGAGTTCGGGTGCTGGAAACACCATATATTTT

v_gene: TRBV12-5
j_gene: TRBJ2-5
abundance: -
d_gene: -
CDR3aa: CASGSSGQETQYF
CDR3nt: TGTGCTAGTGGTTCGTCGGGACAAGAGACCCAGTACTTC

v_gene: TRBV7-9
j_gene: TRBJ1-6
abundance: -
d_gene: -
CDR3aa: CASSLEEGIGNSPLHF
CDR3nt: TGTGCCAGCAGCTTAGAGGAGGGAATTGGTAATTCACCCCTCCACTTT

v_gene: TRBV19
j_gene: TRBJ1-1
abundance: -
d_gene: -
CDR3aa: CARKSLVENTEAFF
CDR3nt: TGTGCCAGGAAATCTTTAGTTGAGAACACTGAAGCTTTCTTT

v_gene: TRBV5-4
j_gene: TRBJ1-3
abundance: once
d_gene: -
CDR3aa: CASSNPGASGNTIYF
CDR3nt: TGTGCCAGCAGCAACCCCGGAGCCTCTGGAAACACCATATATTTT

v_gene: TRBV2
j_gene: TRBJ2-5
abundance: -
d_gene: TRBD1
CDR3aa: CASRYRGQVETQYF
CDR3nt: TGTGCCAGCAGATACAGGGGGCAGGTAGAGACCCAGTACTTC

v_gene: TRBV29-1
j_gene: TRBJ1-2
abundance: -
d_gene: -
CDR3aa: CSAEELGYTF
CDR3nt: TGCAGCGCTGAAGAACTGGGCTACACCTTC

v_gene: TRBV9
j_gene: TRBJ2-1
abundance: -
d_gene: -
CDR3aa: CASSPGAGGYNEQFF
CDR3nt: TGTGCCAGCAGCCCTGGAGCAGGAGGCTACAATGAGCAGTTCTTC

v_gene: TRBV5-1
j_gene: TRBJ2-3
abundance: -
d_gene: TRBD1
CDR3aa: CASSLFQGADTQYF
CDR3nt: TGCGCCAGCAGCTTGTTCCAGGGGGCAGATACGCAGTATTTT

v_gene: TRBV30
j_gene: TRBJ1-1
abundance: once
d_gene: TRBD1
CDR3aa: CAWSVDRGTEAFF
CDR3nt: TGTGCCTGGAGTGTGGACAGGGGCACTGAAGCTTTCTTT

v_gene: TRBV7-3
j_gene: TRBJ1-2
abundance: -
d_gene: -
CDR3aa: CASSLGGVEVTDTF
CDR3nt: TGTGCCAGCAGCTTGGGGGGGGTCGAAGTGACGGACACCTTC

v_gene: TRBV5-1
j_gene: TRBJ2-1
abundance: -
d_gene: -
CDR3aa: CASSLEGSSYNEQFF
CDR3nt: TGCGCCAGCAGCTTGGAAGGGAGTTCCTACAATGAGCAGTTCTTC

v_gene: TRBV7-7
j_gene: TRBJ2-5
abundance: few
d_gene: -
CDR3aa: CASSSDIHGTQYF
CDR3nt: TGTGCTAGCAGCTCCGACATCCACGGGACCCAGTACTTC

v_gene: TRBV2
j_gene: TRBJ1-4
abundance: -
d_gene: TRBD1
CDR3aa: CASTIDREINEKLFF
CDR3nt: TGTGCCAGCACCATAGACAGGGAGATTAATGAAAAACTGTTTTTT

v_gene: TRBV29-1
j_gene: TRBJ1-1
abundance: -
d_gene: TRBD1
CDR3aa: CSGTGTGIGAFF
CDR3nt: TGCAGCGGCACCGGGACAGGGATTGGTGCTTTTTTT

v_gene: TRBV10-3
j_gene: TRBJ1-2
abundance: -
d_gene: -
CDR3aa: CAISVQEYGYTF
CDR3nt: TGTGCCATCAGTGTACAGGAATATGGCTACACCTTC

v_gene: TRBV12-5
j_gene: TRBJ1-5
abundance: once
d_gene: -
CDR3aa: CASGVGGAQPQHF
CDR3nt: TGTGCTAGTGGGGTGGGTGGAGCTCAGCCCCAGCATTTT

v_gene: TRBV5-4
j_gene: TRBJ1-5
abundance: -
d_gene: -
CDR3aa: CASSLGGLSNQPQHF
CDR3nt: TGTGCCAGCAGCTTGGGGGGGCTTAGCAATCAGCCCCAGCATTTT

v_gene: TRBV6-1
j_gene: TRBJ1-6
abundance: -
d_gene: -
CDR3aa: CASSEDVLSYNSPLHF
CDR3nt: TGTGCCAGCAGTGAAGATGTACTCTCCTATAATTCACCCCTCCACTTT

v_gene: TRBV5-1
j_gene: TRBJ1-1
abundance: -
d_gene: -
CDR3aa: CASSLAAANPEAFF
CDR3nt: TGCGCCAGCAGCTTGGCGGCGGCCAACCCCGAAGCTTTCTTT

v_gene: TRBV2
j_gene: TRBJ2-3
abundance: -
d_gene: -
CDR3aa: CASGGTSSDTQYF
CDR3nt: TGTGCCAGTGGGGGGACTTCCTCAGATACGCAGTATTTT

v_gene: TRBV25-1
j_gene: TRBJ2-1
abundance: -
d_gene: TRBD2
CDR3aa: CASSERGGGNNEQFF
CDR3nt: TGTGCCAGCAGTGAACGGGGGGGAGGGAACAATGAGCAGTTCTTC

v_gene: TRBV30
j_gene: TRBJ2-7
abundance: -
d_gene: TRBD1
CDR3aa: CAWRLPGQSYEQYF
CDR3nt: TGTGCCTGGAGACTCCCGGGACAGTCCTACGAGCAGTACTTC

v_gene: TRBV5-5
j_gene: TRBJ2-7
abundance: -
d_gene: TRBD1
CDR3aa: CASSSWTGLYEQYF
CDR3nt: TGTGCCAGCAGCTCATGGACAGGGTTGTACGAGCAGTACTTC

v_gene: TRBV18
j_gene: TRBJ1-1
abundance: -
d_gene: -
CDR3aa: CASSPRADSIYETEAFF
CDR3nt: TGTGCCAGCTCACCACGAGCGGACAGTATTTATGAAACTGAAGCTTTCTTT

v_gene: TRBV28
j_gene: TRBJ2-2
abundance: -
d_gene: TRBD1
CDR3aa: CASSLYTGTGTGELFF
CDR3nt: TGTGCCAGCAGTTTATACACCGGGACAGGGACCGGGGAGCTGTTTTTT

v_gene: TRBV6-6
j_gene: TRBJ2-3
abundance: -
d_gene: TRBD1
CDR3aa: CASSLGQGPTDTQYF
CDR3nt: TGTGCCAGCAGCCTCGGACAGGGGCCCACAGATACGCAGTATTTT

v_gene: TRBV2
j_gene: TRBJ1-6
abundance: -
d_gene: -
CDR3aa: CASSGSVGHMDSPLHF
CDR3nt: TGTGCCAGCAGTGGAAGCGTGGGACACATGGATTCACCCCTCCACTTT

v_gene: TRBV4-3
j_gene: TRBJ1-5
abundance: -
d_gene: TRBD1
CDR3aa: CASSQATGGNQPQHF
CDR3nt: TGCGCCAGCAGCCAAGCAACAGGGGGTAATCAGCCCCAGCATTTT

v_gene: TRBV6-5
j_gene: TRBJ2-7
abundance: -
d_gene: -
CDR3aa: CASSFDRLAYEQYF
CDR3nt: TGTGCCAGCAGTTTCGACAGGTTAGCCTACGAGCAGTACTTC

v_gene: TRBV28
j_gene: TRBJ1-1
abundance: -
d_gene: TRBD1
CDR3aa: CASSQTGKAFF
CDR3nt: TGTGCCAGCAGTCAGACAGGGAAGGCTTTCTTT

v_gene: TRBV28
j_gene: TRBJ2-1
abundance: -
d_gene: -
CDR3aa: CASSLPRGSYNEQFF
CDR3nt: TGTGCCAGCAGTTTACCTAGAGGCTCCTACAATGAGCAGTTCTTC

v_gene: TRBV18
j_gene: TRBJ2-2
abundance: -
d_gene: -
CDR3aa: CASSKQANTGELFF
CDR3nt: TGTGCCAGCTCAAAACAGGCGAACACCGGGGAGCTGTTTTTT

v_gene: TRBV6-6
j_gene: TRBJ2-5
abundance: -
d_gene: TRBD2
CDR3aa: CASSGGGGPETQYF
CDR3nt: TGTGCCAGCAGCGGCGGGGGGGGACCAGAGACCCAGTACTTC

v_gene: TRBV13
j_gene: TRBJ1-6
abundance: -
d_gene: -
CDR3aa: CASSLGQGQGNSPLHF
CDR3nt: TGTGCCAGCAGCTTAGGGCAGGGTCAGGGTAATTCACCCCTCCACTTT

v_gene: TRBV28
j_gene: TRBJ2-7
abundance: once
d_gene: -
CDR3aa: CASSAPTSSLEQYF
CDR3nt: TGTGCCAGCAGTGCCCCGACTAGTTCCCTCGAGCAGTACTTC

v_gene: TRBV5-1
j_gene: TRBJ1-1
abundance: -
d_gene: -
CDR3aa: CASTEGGFIVNTEAFF
CDR3nt: TGCGCCAGCACCGAGGGGGGGTTTATCGTGAACACTGAAGCTTTCTTT

v_gene: TRBV5-1
j_gene: TRBJ2-3
abundance: once
d_gene: TRBD1
CDR3aa: CASSLYPGQGTLSTDTQYF
CDR3nt: TGCGCCAGCAGCTTGTACCCGGGACAGGGGACGCTTAGCACAGATACGCAGTATTTT

v_gene: TRBV6-5
j_gene: TRBJ2-5
abundance: -
d_gene: TRBD2
CDR3aa: CASRWGLAGEETQYF
CDR3nt: TGTGCCAGTCGCTGGGGTCTAGCGGGGGAAGAGACCCAGTACTTC

v_gene: TRBV9
j_gene: TRBJ2-1
abundance: -
d_gene: TRBD2
CDR3aa: CASSVATGAGGYNEQFF
CDR3nt: TGTGCCAGCAGCGTAGCTACTGGTGCGGGGGGGTACAATGAGCAGTTCTTC

v_gene: TRBV23-1
j_gene: TRBJ2-7
abundance: -
d_gene: -
CDR3aa: CASTRLRYYEQYF
CDR3nt: TGCGCCAGCACCCGTCTAAGATACTACGAGCAGTACTTC

v_gene: TRBV5-1
j_gene: TRBJ1-4
abundance: -
d_gene: TRBD1
CDR3aa: CASSGTGGSNEKLFF
CDR3nt: TGCGCCAGCAGCGGGACAGGGGGATCTAATGAAAAACTGTTTTTT

v_gene: TRBV10-1
j_gene: TRBJ2-7
abundance: -
d_gene: TRBD1
CDR3aa: CASSEGGQQKTNYEQYF
CDR3nt: TGCGCCAGCAGTGAGGGGGGACAGCAAAAGACCAACTACGAGCAGTACTTC